Each of the 7 T cell receptor beta chains below was sequenced from the same sample in a study of blood T cells in healthy people across ages. Then a second PCR, running roughly 7 to 11 cycles, was carried out with a sample-barcoded 5' primer and a J-beta primer mix. TCRdb used MiXCR to reprocess the 5' RACE reads, holding one entry per CDR3 protein. The sample consists of 550,000 to 800,000 distinct CDR3 sequences, 21% of them appearing once. The specimen was blood. The receptors derive from a man between 65 and 85 years old in good health.

As regards this clonotype: Since a much larger clone is just one base distant, this may be a read error. The missing conserved phenylalanine or tryptophan at the end of this CDR3 makes a read error likely. V usage is TRBV28 and J usage is TRBJ2-4, with TRBD1 as a possible D gene (5 bases). There are 14 residues in the CDR3. Looked up from germline, CDR1 is MDHEN and CDR2 is SYDVKM. V was trimmed by 3 bases and J by 4 bases, leaving 10 bases between them. This chain's CDR3 is CASSFRGAKNIQYS. The CDR3 DNA sequence: TGTGCCAGCAGTTTTCGTGGGGCTAAAAACATTCAGTACTCC.

This clonotype was detected many times. The chain carries TRBV2 and TRBJ2-3; 11 bases are shared with TRBD2. This CDR3 contains 16 residues. The V segment lost 6 bases and the J segment 2 bases; nucleotides outside the gene matches: 7. CDR1 is SNHLY and CDR2 is FYNNEI in the germline V gene. In nucleotides, the CDR3 is TGTGCCAGCAGGGGGGGACTAGCGGATTTCACAGATACGCAGTATTTT. This sequence encodes CASRGGLADFTDTQYF. The variable domain in full, completed from reference TRBV2 and TRBJ2-3, reads EPEVTQTPSHQVTQMGQEVILRCVPISNHLYFYWYRQILGQKVEFLVSFYNNEISEKSEIFDDQFSVERPDGSNFTLKIRSTKLEDSAMYFCASRGGLADFTDTQYFGPGTRLTVL.

This chain joins TRBV21-1 and TRBJ2-5. TRBV21-1 has pseudogene status. The CDR3 contains 13 residues. The CDR3 loop is CASSPKYQETQYF. The CDR3 DNA follows: TGTGCCAGCAGCCCCAAGTACCAAGAGACCCAGTACTTC.

The V call is TRBV20-1, the J call TRBJ2-1, with 9 nucleotides matching TRBD2. With 5 bases clipped from V and 2 bases from J, the junction kept 4 bases outside the gene matches. The CDR3 loop spans 14 amino acids. Germline CDR1 is DFQATT and CDR2 is SNEGSKA (reference sequence). CDR3 amino acids: CSAFLAGTYNEQFF. As DNA, the CDR3 is TGCAGTGCTTTCCTAGCGGGAACCTACAATGAGCAGTTCTTC.

This clonotype was seen more than once but under ten times. The rearrangement links TRBV20-1 to TRBJ2-7; 7 bases agree with TRBD2. The germline CDR1 and CDR2 sequences are DFQATT and SNEGSKA (reference sequence). Losses at the gene ends were 0 bases for V and 3 bases for J; bases not matched to a gene: 2. The CDR3 sequence is 13 residues long. This CDR3 is CSAREGGNYEQYF. The CDR3 nucleotides read TGCAGTGCTAGAGAGGGAGGGAACTACGAGCAGTACTTC.

V is TRBV15 and J is TRBJ1-5, with TRBD1 identical over 7 bases. Germline V lookup: CDR1 LNHNV, CDR2 YYDKDF (reference sequence). The CDR3 has 16 residues. The trim removed 3 bases at V and 5 bases at J, leaving 10 bases unmatched. In nucleotides, the CDR3 is TGTGCCACCAGCAGGGAAGCGACAGGGAGATATCAGCCCCAGCATTTT. As protein: CATSREATGRYQPQHF.

This clonotype turned up a few times. The chain is built from TRBV3-1 and TRBJ2-3, with 8 positions matching TRBD2. CDR3 length: 13 amino acids. Germline V gene sequence: CDR1 LGHDT, CDR2 YNNKEL (reference sequence). V dropped 9 bases and J dropped 3; count of bases not matched to a gene: 5. The CDR3 nucleotides read TGTGCCAGAACTAGCGGAGAGACAGATACGCAGTATTTT. It codes for CARTSGETDTQYF.